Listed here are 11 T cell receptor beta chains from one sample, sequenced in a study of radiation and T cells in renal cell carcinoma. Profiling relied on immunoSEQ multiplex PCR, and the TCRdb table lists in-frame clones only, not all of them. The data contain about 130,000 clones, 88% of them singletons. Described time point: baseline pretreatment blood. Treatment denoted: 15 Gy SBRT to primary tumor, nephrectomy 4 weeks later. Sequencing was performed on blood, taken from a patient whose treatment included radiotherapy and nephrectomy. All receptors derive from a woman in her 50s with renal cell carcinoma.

The CDR3 region has the DNA TGTGCCAGCAGCTCAGGGACGGAGTATGGCTACACCTTC. It specifies CASSSGTEYGYTF. This chain connects TRBV5-4 to TRBJ1-2, with a tentative D call TRBD1 (5 bases). The CDR3 totals 13 residues. Germline V gene data show CDR1 as SGHNT and CDR2 as YYREEE (reference sequence). V was shortened by 3 bases and J by 5 bases, with 11 bases between the two germline ends. The whole variable domain, filled in from reference TRBV5-4 and TRBJ1-2, reads ETGVTQSPTHLIKTRGQQVTLRCSSQSGHNTVSWYQQALGQGPQFIFQYYREEENGRGNFPPRFSGLQFPNYSSELNVNALELDDSALYLCASSSGTEYGYTFGSGTRLTVV.

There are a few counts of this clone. CDR3 nucleotide sequence: TGTGCCAGCAAACAGGGGGGGAGTGAAGCTTTCTTT. Translating it yields CASKQGGSEAFF. The chain links TRBV7-9 to TRBJ1-1, with 8 bases identical to TRBD1. CDR1 is SEHNR, CDR2 FQNEAQ, per germline (reference sequence). Trimming took 7 bases from V and 7 from J; bases not matched to a gene: 5. CDR3 length: 12 amino acids.

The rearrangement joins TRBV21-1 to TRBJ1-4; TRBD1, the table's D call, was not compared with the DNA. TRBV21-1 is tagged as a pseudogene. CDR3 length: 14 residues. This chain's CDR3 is CAVRTAPSNEKLFF. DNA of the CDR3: TGTGCCGTAAGGACAGCACCATCTAATGAAAAACTGTTTTTT.

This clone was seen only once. The CDR3 nucleotides are TGTGCCATCAGACTGGGACAGGACACTGAAGCTTTCTTT. It yields the protein CAIRLGQDTEAFF. The chain couples TRBV10-3 to TRBJ1-1; 8 bases are a match to TRBD1. J lost 3 bases, V lost 6 bases, and 3 bases had no gene match. The germline CDR1 and CDR2 sequences are ENHRY and SYGVKD. The CDR3 is 13 amino acids.

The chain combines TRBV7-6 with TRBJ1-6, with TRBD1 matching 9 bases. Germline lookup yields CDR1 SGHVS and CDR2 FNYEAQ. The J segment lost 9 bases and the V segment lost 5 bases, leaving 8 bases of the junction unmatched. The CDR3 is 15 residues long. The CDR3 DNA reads TGTGCCAGCAGCGGAGCCGGGACAGGGCTTTCACCCCTCCACTTT. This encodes CASSGAGTGLSPLHF.

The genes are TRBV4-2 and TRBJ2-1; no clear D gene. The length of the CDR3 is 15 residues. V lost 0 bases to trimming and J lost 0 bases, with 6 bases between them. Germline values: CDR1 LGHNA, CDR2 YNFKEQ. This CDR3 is CASSQESASYNEQFF. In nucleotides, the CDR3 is TGTGCCAGCAGCCAAGAGTCCGCCTCCTACAATGAGCAGTTCTTC.

The CDR3 sequence: CASSVVGTANTEAFF. The CDR3 region has the DNA TGTGCCAGCAGCGTAGTAGGGACAGCTAACACTGAAGCTTTCTTT. The genes are TRBV9 and TRBJ1-1; 7 bases fit TRBD1. This CDR3 contains 15 residues. V dropped 0 bases and J dropped 2; count of bases not matched to a gene: 4. The germline V gene has CDR1 SGDLS and CDR2 YYNGEE.

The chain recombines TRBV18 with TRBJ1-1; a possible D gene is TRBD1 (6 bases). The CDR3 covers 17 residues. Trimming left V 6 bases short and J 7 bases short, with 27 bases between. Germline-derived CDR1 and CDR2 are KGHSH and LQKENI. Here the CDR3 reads CASSPWARGGGFVEAFF. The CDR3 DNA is TGTGCCAGCTCGCCATGGGCCCGGGGAGGGGGATTCGTTGAAGCTTTCTTT. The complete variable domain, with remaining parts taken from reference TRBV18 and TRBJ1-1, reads NAGVMQNPRHLVRRRGQEARLRCSPMKGHSHVYWYRQLPEEGLKFMVYLQKENIIDESGMPKERFSAEFPKEGPSILRIQQVVRGDSAAYFCASSPWARGGGFVEAFFGQGTRLTVV.

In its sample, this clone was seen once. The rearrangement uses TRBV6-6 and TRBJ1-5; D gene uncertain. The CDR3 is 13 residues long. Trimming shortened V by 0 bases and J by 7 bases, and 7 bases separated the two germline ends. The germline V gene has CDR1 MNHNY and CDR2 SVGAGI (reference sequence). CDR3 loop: CASSYSFRQPQHF. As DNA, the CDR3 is TGTGCCAGCAGTTACTCGTTTCGCCAGCCCCAGCATTTT.

The CDR3, as DNA: TGTGCCAGCAGCTTAGTCCAGGCCTCTGGAAACACCATATATTTT. Its translation is CASSLVQASGNTIYF. This chain joins TRBV7-8 and TRBJ1-3; no clear D gene. Looked up from germline, CDR1 is SGHVS and CDR2 is FQNEAQ. CDR3 size: 15 residues. V shed 1 base and J shed 0 bases, with 7 bases lying between them.

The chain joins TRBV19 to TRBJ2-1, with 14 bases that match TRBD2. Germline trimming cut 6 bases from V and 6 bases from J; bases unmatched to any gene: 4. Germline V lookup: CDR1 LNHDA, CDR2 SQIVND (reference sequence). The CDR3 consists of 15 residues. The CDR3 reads CASRRTSGGFNEQFF. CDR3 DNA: TGTGCCAGTAGAAGGACTAGCGGGGGGTTCAATGAGCAGTTCTTC. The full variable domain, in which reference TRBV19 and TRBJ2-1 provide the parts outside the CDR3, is DGGITQSPKYLFRKEGQNVTLSCEQNLNHDAMYWYRQDPGQGLRLIYYSQIVNDFQKGDIAEGYSVSREKKESFPLTVTSAQKNPTAFYLCASRRTSGGFNEQFFGPGTRLTVL.